The rows below give T cell receptor beta chains drawn from one sample of a study of T cell changes during pregnancy in multiple sclerosis. Sequencing used immunoSEQ multiplex PCR; TCRdb keeps in-frame clones, though not all of them. Here the sample spans some 44,000 clones, nearly 90% being singletons. This sample comprised CD4+ T cells from peripheral blood mononuclear cells, obtained after pregnancy. Source of these receptors: a female donor with multiple sclerosis, enrolled in a pregnancy study. Each CDR3 is given with its conserved first and last residue.

J,V,CDR3
TRBJ2-3,TRBV6-4,CASSDLADTQYF
TRBJ2-7,TRBV7-6,CASSLVPSGISGYEQYF
TRBJ1-4,TRBV7-2,CASSNFPGQHNEKLFF
TRBJ2-1,TRBV5-6,CASSWGGQGANNEQFF
TRBJ2-3,TRBV6-5,CASAPSGGTDTQYF
TRBJ1-1,TRBV5-5,CASSSRQMNTEAFF
TRBJ2-1,TRBV18,CASSSQSSYNEQFF
TRBJ2-5,TRBV5-4,CASSLDQGGETQYF
TRBJ1-6,TRBV19,CASSIGTGSSYNSPLHF
TRBJ2-2,TRBV6-7,CASTQGASGNTGELFF
TRBJ2-1,TRBV14,CASSLETGWANEQFF
TRBJ2-2,TRBV9,CASSFSGSMRYTGELFF
TRBJ1-2,TRBV6-6,CASSSEGFYGYTF
TRBJ1-4,TRBV19,CASKIRTGTGGYEKLFF
TRBJ1-4,TRBV5-1,CASSGHTPTEKLFF
TRBJ1-1,TRBV5-1,CASSPGPGRGATEAFF
TRBJ1-2,TRBV5-1,CASSPGQGLDGYTF
TRBJ2-1,TRBV6-5,CASSYSTGDEQFF
TRBJ2-5,TRBV9,CASSVVNFGIETQYF
TRBJ2-3,TRBV5-8,CASRWGGYTDTQYF
TRBJ1-5,TRBV12-5,CASGLTEGGSSPQHF
TRBJ1-5,TRBV4-1,CASSRGQGGEGNQPQHF
TRBJ1-1,TRBV2,CAGGGTADTEAFF
TRBJ2-3,TRBV4-3,CASSQDPRDTQYF
TRBJ2-7,TRBV7-2,CASSLAIRTDSYEQYF
TRBJ2-7,TRBV6-5,CASSSTDRVYEQYF
TRBJ2-7,TRBV10-3,CAISGRGELAGSSYEQYF
TRBJ2-3,TRBV11-2,CASSLSQRGYPSTDTQYF
TRBJ2-1,TRBV29-1,CSVEEVRTHEQFF
TRBJ2-2,TRBV10-1,CATGARGWNTGELFF
TRBJ1-2,TRBV27,CASSLSYRVIANYGYTF
TRBJ2-7,TRBV6-5,CASSYIRGGRPYEQYF
TRBJ2-7,TRBV11-2,CASRMGGEQYF
TRBJ2-3,TRBV4-3,CASSQDRLVGTQYF
TRBJ1-1,TRBV7-9,CASSRGQENTEAFF
TRBJ2-1,TRBV5-1,CASSSQGGGYNEQFF
TRBJ2-1,TRBV30,CAWTFTGWGGRNEQFF
TRBJ2-2,TRBV28,CASSSPPFVAGDLNTGELFF
TRBJ1-5,TRBV19,CASRIQGASNQPQHF
TRBJ2-7,TRBV6-5,CASSFTGGQVYEQYF
TRBJ2-5,TRBV11-2,CASSLGVIRAGVETQYF
TRBJ1-6,TRBV5-1,CASKEGAGNSPLHF
TRBJ2-2,TRBV19,CASSFGPGTGYTGELFF
TRBJ2-1,TRBV7-3,CASSLLAYNEQFF
TRBJ1-1,TRBV7-3,CASSLRPGGYENTEAFF
TRBJ2-3,TRBV5-8,CASSPGRAMTDTQYF
TRBJ1-1,TRBV20-1,CSPRVNTEAFF
TRBJ1-1,TRBV5-4,CASSPDSYTEAFF
TRBJ2-5,TRBV5-1,CASSLATGQETQYF
TRBJ1-1,TRBV30,CAWTIISVNTEAFF
TRBJ1-2,TRBV5-4,CASSLQGTNYGYTF
TRBJ1-6,TRBV21-1,CASSKTSGGSSYNSPLHF
TRBJ1-2,TRBV27,CASRRLRDRGVNGYTF
TRBJ2-3,TRBV7-6,CASSLGTVTSTDTQYF
TRBJ2-7,TRBV10-1,CASSEHRVGNEQYF
TRBJ2-1,TRBV6-5,CASSTSGGALNEQFF
TRBJ1-2,TRBV15,CATSREGGGYGYTF
TRBJ2-3,TRBV10-3,CAISEDGAGGKDTQYF
TRBJ2-5,TRBV7-2,CASSILQAGVGETQYF